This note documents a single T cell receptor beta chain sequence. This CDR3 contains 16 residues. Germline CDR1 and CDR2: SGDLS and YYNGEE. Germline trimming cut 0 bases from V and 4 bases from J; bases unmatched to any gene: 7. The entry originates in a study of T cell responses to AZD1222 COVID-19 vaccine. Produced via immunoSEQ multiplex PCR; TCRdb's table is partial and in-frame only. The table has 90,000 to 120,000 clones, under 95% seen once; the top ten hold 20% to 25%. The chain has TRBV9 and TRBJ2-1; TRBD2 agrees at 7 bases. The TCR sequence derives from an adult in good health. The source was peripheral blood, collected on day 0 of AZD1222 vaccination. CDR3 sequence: CASSVDTAGTYNEQFF. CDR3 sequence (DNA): TGTGCCAGCAGCGTAGACACAGCGGGAACGTACAATGAGCAGTTCTTC.